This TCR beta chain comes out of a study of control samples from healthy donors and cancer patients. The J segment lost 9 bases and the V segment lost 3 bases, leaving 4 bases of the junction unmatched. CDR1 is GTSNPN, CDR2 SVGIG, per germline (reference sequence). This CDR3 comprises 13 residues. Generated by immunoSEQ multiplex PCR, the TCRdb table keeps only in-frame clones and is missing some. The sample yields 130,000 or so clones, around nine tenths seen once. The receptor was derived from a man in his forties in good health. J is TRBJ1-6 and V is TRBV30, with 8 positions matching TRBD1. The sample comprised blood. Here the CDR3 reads CAWSDRGGSPLHF. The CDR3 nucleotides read TGTGCCTGGAGCGACAGGGGTGGTTCACCCCTCCACTTT.